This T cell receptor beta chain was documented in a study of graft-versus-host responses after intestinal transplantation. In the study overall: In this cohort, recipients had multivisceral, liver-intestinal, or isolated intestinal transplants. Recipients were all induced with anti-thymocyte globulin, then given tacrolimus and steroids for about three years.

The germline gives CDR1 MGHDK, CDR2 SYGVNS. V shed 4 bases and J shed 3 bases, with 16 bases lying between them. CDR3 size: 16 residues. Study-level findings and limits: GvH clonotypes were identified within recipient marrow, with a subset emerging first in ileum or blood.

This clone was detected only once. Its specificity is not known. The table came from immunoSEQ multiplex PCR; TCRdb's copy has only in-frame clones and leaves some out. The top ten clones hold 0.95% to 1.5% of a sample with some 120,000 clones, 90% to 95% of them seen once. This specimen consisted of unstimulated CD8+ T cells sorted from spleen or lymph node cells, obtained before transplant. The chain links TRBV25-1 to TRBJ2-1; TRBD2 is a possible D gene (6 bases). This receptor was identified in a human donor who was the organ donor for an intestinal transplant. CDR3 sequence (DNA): TGTGCCAGCAGTGCTTGGACTACGGGCGGCTACAATGAGCAGTTCTTC. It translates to CASSAWTTGGYNEQFF.